Following are 32 T cell receptor beta chains from one sample sequenced in a study of cytomegalovirus exposure and HLA in healthy donors. 60 Vbeta and 13 Jbeta primers were used in PCR. Sequencing was performed with immunoSEQ multiplex PCR; in TCRdb, only in-frame clones are kept and a portion is missing. This sample yields some 150,000 clones, of which 60% to 75% are seen a single time; 6.5% to 9% belongs to the top ten. The specimen was PBMCs. The receptors were sampled from a man between 25 and 39 years old in good health and CMV-seronegative.

This clone was observed a few times. The chain employs TRBV25-1 and TRBJ2-3; possible D gene TRBD2, 6 bases. The CDR3 has 14 amino acids. CDR1 MGHDK and CDR2 SYGVNS come from the germline V gene. Deletions cut 5 bases from V and 1 base from J, with 10 bases between. The CDR3 reads CASSRPGGTDTQYF. CDR3 coding DNA: TGTGCCAGCAGTCGTCCGGGGGGCACAGATACGCAGTATTTT.

The rearrangement joins TRBV29-1 to TRBJ1-1; 8 bases match TRBD1. The CDR3 has 13 amino acids. Germline V gene data show CDR1 as SQVTM and CDR2 as ANQGSEA. V gave up 1 base and J gave up 9 bases; unmatched junction bases: 7. CDR3 sequence (DNA): TGCAGCGTTGAAGCCTTCGGACAGGGTCAAGCTTTCTTT. This translates into CSVEAFGQGQAFF.

V gene TRBV10-2 combines with J gene TRBJ1-2; weak D call: TRBD1 (5 bases). The V end lost 3 bases, the J end lost 14 bases, and 19 bases lay between the germline ends. This CDR3 has 13 amino acids. The germline CDR1 and CDR2 sequences are WSHSY and SAAADI. The CDR3 DNA sequence: TGCGCCAGCAGTGACTCCAGGGCTGCAGGGAGGACCTTC. It is translated as CASSDSRAAGRTF.

V gene TRBV11-2 combines with J gene TRBJ2-1; a weak D match, TRBD1 (5 bases). V gave up 5 bases and J gave up 0 bases, with 14 bases separating them. This CDR3 comprises 16 residues. Germline V gene sequence: CDR1 SGHAT, CDR2 FQNNGV. The CDR3 DNA sequence: TGTGCCAGCAGCCCGTTGCAGGGAAGCTCCTACAATGAGCAGTTCTTC. This sequence encodes CASSPLQGSSYNEQFF.

A remark on this clone: The sample contains more than one DNA sequence encoding this CDR3. The rearrangement joins TRBV29-1 to TRBJ1-1; D perhaps matches TRBD1 (5 bases). Trimming took 3 bases from V and 4 from J, leaving 9 bases between them. The germline CDR1 and CDR2 sequences are SQVTM and ANQGSEA. This CDR3 is 12 amino acids long. CDR3 nucleotides: TGCAGCGTTGATAGGGGAGGCACTGAAGCTTTCTTT. Translation gives CSVDRGGTEAFF. Together with reference TRBV29-1 and TRBJ1-1, the CDR3 gives the full variable domain: SAVISQKPSRDICQRGTSLTIQCQVDSQVTMMFWYRQQPGQSLTLIATANQGSEATYESGFVIDKFPISRPNLTFSTLTVSNMSPEDSSIYLCSVDRGGTEAFFGQGTRLTVV.

This chain links TRBV30 with TRBJ2-1, with a possible D match to TRBD1 (6 bases). CDR3 length equals 12 residues. Trimming took 7 bases from V and 4 from J, leaving 11 bases between them. Germline values: CDR1 GTSNPN, CDR2 SVGIG (reference sequence). CDR3 region: CASRTDYNEQFF. CDR3 in DNA: TGTGCCTCCCGGACAGATTACAATGAGCAGTTCTTC.

Written as DNA, the CDR3 is TGTGCCAGCAGCTTAGTAGGACTAGATTCTCACGAGCAGTACTTC. It yields the protein CASSLVGLDSHEQYF. The V gene is TRBV7-2, the J gene TRBJ2-7, with 7 bases identical to TRBD2. The CDR3 runs to 15 residues. From germline, CDR1 is SGHTA and CDR2 FQGNSA. J gave up 5 bases and V 1 base, and 8 bases lay outside the gene matches.

This clone was picked up a small number of times. This chain uses TRBV5-1 with TRBJ1-4; tentatively, D is TRBD1 (6 bases). The V gene's germline CDR1 is SGHRS and CDR2 YFSETQ. The CDR3 totals 14 residues. Trimming took 1 base from V and 4 from J, leaving 8 bases between them. Here the CDR3 reads CASSLRQDNEKLFF. The CDR3 coding sequence is TGCGCCAGCAGCTTGAGACAGGATAATGAAAAACTGTTTTTT. Looking up the rest from reference TRBV5-1 and TRBJ1-4 gives the full variable domain: KAGVTQTPRYLIKTRGQQVTLSCSPISGHRSVSWYQQTPGQGLQFLFEYFSETQRNKGNFPGRFSGRQFSNSRSEMNVSTLELGDSALYLCASSLRQDNEKLFFGSGTQLSVL.

The chain is built from TRBV11-3 and TRBJ1-1; 7 nucleotides align to TRBD1. The V gene end was trimmed by 4 bases and the J gene end by 1 base; junction bases not matched to a gene: 12. The CDR3 sequence is 17 residues long. Germline CDR1 and CDR2: SGHNT and YENEEA. Here the CDR3 reads CASSSQGEVGANTEAFF. The CDR3 nucleotides are TGTGCCAGCAGCTCTCAGGGGGAGGTTGGAGCGAACACTGAAGCTTTCTTT. Full variable domain (outside the CDR3, taken from reference TRBV11-3 and TRBJ1-1): EAGVVQSPRYKIIEKKQPVAFWCNPISGHNTLYWYLQNLGQGPELLIRYENEEAVDDSQLPKDRFSAERLKGVDSTLKIQPAELGDSAVYLCASSSQGEVGANTEAFFGQGTRLTVV.

V is TRBV30 and J is TRBJ1-6, with D uncertain. The CDR3 length is 16 residues. The V end was cut by 0 bases, the J end by 4 bases, with 13 bases between. Germline V gives CDR1 GTSNPN, CDR2 SVGIG (reference sequence). CDR3 loop: CAWSVQDIYYNSPLHF. CDR3 nucleotide sequence: TGTGCCTGGAGTGTACAAGACATTTATTATAATTCACCCCTCCACTTT.

This clone has a single count. The chain links TRBV5-1 to TRBJ2-7; D is undetermined. CDR1 is SGHRS and CDR2 is YFSETQ in the germline V gene. This CDR3 spans 17 amino acids. With 3 bases removed from V and 6 bases from J, the gap between germline ends came to 25 bases. The CDR3 region has the DNA TGCGCCAGCAGCTCCGCGTCTATTCGACTTGGCGCTCTCGAGCAGTACTTC. Protein: CASSSASIRLGALEQYF.

The chain has TRBV5-5 and TRBJ2-5, with D possibly matching TRBD1 (7 bases). CDR3 size: 14 residues. Germline loops: CDR1 SGHKS, CDR2 YYEKEE (reference sequence). V lost 0 bases and J 5 bases, leaving 11 bases between the germline ends. The CDR3 spells CASSLGQGGETQYF. The CDR3 bases are TGTGCCAGCAGCTTGGGACAGGGAGGCGAGACCCAGTACTTC.

This clone was counted only a few times. The chain is built from TRBV5-4 and TRBJ1-4; 10 nucleotides line up with TRBD1. Per germline, CDR1 SGHNT and CDR2 YYREEE (reference sequence). CDR3 length: 18 amino acids. After removal of 0 bases from V and 4 bases from J, the junction contained 9 bases not matched to a gene. The CDR3 DNA reads as TGTGCCAGCAGCTTGGCGAGGGGCGGGGACAGGGGTAATGAAAAACTGTTTTTT. It translates to CASSLARGGDRGNEKLFF. The full variable domain, rest sourced from reference TRBV5-4 and TRBJ1-4, is ETGVTQSPTHLIKTRGQQVTLRCSSQSGHNTVSWYQQALGQGPQFIFQYYREEENGRGNFPPRFSGLQFPNYSSELNVNALELDDSALYLCASSLARGGDRGNEKLFFGSGTQLSVL.

About this clone: This same CDR3 is encoded by further DNA sequences in the sample. The chain uses TRBV7-9 and TRBJ1-1; D not certain. Germline lookup yields CDR1 SEHNR and CDR2 FQNEAQ (reference sequence). Between the trimmed V and J ends, which lost 5 bases and 1 base, there was a span of 5 bases. This CDR3 is built from 12 residues. CDR3 region: CASSPQNTEAFF. For the CDR3, the DNA is TGTGCCAGCAGCCCCCAGAACACTGAAGCTTTCTTT.

The J gene is TRBJ1-5, the V gene TRBV27; D is uncertain. Germline loops: CDR1 MNHEY, CDR2 SMNVEV (reference sequence). V was cut by 8 bases and J by 0 bases, with 23 bases left in between. This CDR3 has 18 residues. Here the CDR3 reads CASAIRSGVEFSNQPQHF. The CDR3 DNA reads as TGTGCCAGCGCGATCAGAAGCGGGGTGGAATTTAGCAATCAGCCCCAGCATTTT.

This clone was counted only a few times. The chain has TRBV5-6 and TRBJ2-5; D uncertain. Trimming took 3 bases from V and 5 from J, leaving 11 bases between them. Germline-derived CDR1 and CDR2 are SGHDT and YYEEEE. This CDR3 is 13 amino acids long. The chain's CDR3 is CASSWALSETQYF. CDR3 in DNA: TGTGCCAGCAGCTGGGCACTTTCGGAGACCCAGTACTTC.

The genes are TRBV10-3 and TRBJ2-5; 8 bases agree with TRBD1. J lost 5 bases, V lost 3 bases, and 5 bases had no gene match. The CDR3 length is 14 residues. Germline assignment: CDR1 ENHRY and CDR2 SYGVKD. In DNA, the CDR3 is TGTGCCATCAGTGATCGGCAGGGGGCTGAGACCCAGTACTTC. The encoded protein is CAISDRQGAETQYF.

The J gene is TRBJ2-5, the V gene TRBV7-2; perhaps TRBD1 as D (5 bases). The CDR3 is made up of 13 amino acids. Trimming left V 5 bases short and J 5 bases short, with 12 bases between. Germline CDR1 SGHTA, CDR2 FQGNSA. CDR3 protein: CASSPPWGETQYF. The DNA for the CDR3 is TGTGCCAGCAGCCCCCCCTGGGGCGAGACCCAGTACTTC. The full variable domain, rest sourced from reference TRBV7-2 and TRBJ2-5, is GAGVSQSPSNKVTEKGKDVELRCDPISGHTALYWYRQSLGQGLEFLIYFQGNSAPDKSGLPSDRFSAERTGGSVSTLTIQRTQQEDSAVYLCASSPPWGETQYFGPGTRLLVL.

The CDR3 sequence: CARPRTSGGVKNIQYF. The CDR3, as DNA: TGTGCCAGACCCCGCACGTCTGGAGGGGTCAAAAACATTCAGTACTTC. The chain recombines TRBV19 with TRBJ2-4, with D possibly being TRBD2 (6 bases). Trimming stripped 9 bases from V and 3 bases from J, with 21 bases between. The CDR3 is made up of 16 amino acids. The V gene's germline CDR1 is LNHDA and CDR2 SQIVND (reference sequence).

The chain carries TRBV25-1 and TRBJ1-6, with D unclear. Between the trimmed V and J ends, which lost 1 base and 0 bases, there was a span of 7 bases. This CDR3 has 16 amino acids. Per the germline V gene, CDR1 is MGHDK and CDR2 is SYGVNS. The CDR3 spells CASSESGGSYNSPLHF. The DNA for the CDR3 is TGTGCCAGCAGTGAATCTGGAGGCTCCTATAATTCACCCCTCCACTTT.

The chain carries TRBV6-5 and TRBJ2-3; TRBD2 matches 7 bases. Germline V gene data show CDR1 as MNHEY and CDR2 as SVGAGI. The V and J ends lost 0 bases and 7 bases, in that order; junction bases with no gene match: 7. This CDR3 is 15 amino acids long. CDR3 DNA: TGTGCCAGCAGTTACTCGATAAGCGGGGCGAATACGCAGTATTTT. Its translation is CASSYSISGANTQYF.

On this clone itself: The junction and the germline gene differ at one end; a read error may be behind it. The gene calls are TRBV20-1 and TRBJ2-4; D not certain. The germline gives CDR1 DFQATT, CDR2 SNEGSKA (reference sequence). This CDR3 region has 10 residues. CDR3 sequence: CSAPRNSQYF. The CDR3 DNA sequence: TGCAGTGCTCCCCGGAACAGTCAGTACTTC.

This clone occurred a few times. V and J are TRBV19 and TRBJ2-5; TRBD2 might be the D (6 bases). Gene TRBJ2-7 matches the end of the DNA better, so the J call may be wrong. Germline CDR1 LNHDA, CDR2 SQIVND (reference sequence). CDR3 length equals 15 residues. The CDR3 protein is CASSHRRGNSYEQYF. The CDR3 DNA reads as TGTGCCAGTAGTCATCGGAGGGGAAACTCCTACGAGCAGTACTTC.

The J gene is TRBJ1-3, the V gene TRBV6-1; D may be TRBD1 (5 bases). V gave up 1 base and J gave up 2 bases, with 15 bases separating them. Germline V gives CDR1 MNHNS, CDR2 SASEGT. There are 17 residues in the CDR3. CDR3 sequence: CASSEVVWGGAGNTIYF. CDR3 coding DNA: TGTGCCAGCAGTGAAGTCGTCTGGGGGGGAGCTGGAAACACCATATATTTT.

V gene TRBV5-1 combines with J gene TRBJ1-4, with 10 bases identical to TRBD1. Germline V gene data show CDR1 as SGHRS and CDR2 as YFSETQ. The CDR3 totals 15 residues. J lost 6 bases, V lost 3 bases, and 5 bases had no gene match. DNA of the CDR3: TGCGCCAGCAGCTCGTCCGGGACAGGGGATGAAAAACTGTTTTTT. Its translation: CASSSSGTGDEKLFF.

In DNA form, the CDR3 reads TGCGCCAGCAGCTTGATCGGGAACAACAATGAGCAGTTCTTC. Protein: CASSLIGNNNEQFF. The V and J genes are TRBV5-1 and TRBJ2-1, with D tentatively TRBD2 (5 bases). The germline CDR1 and CDR2 sequences are SGHRS and YFSETQ. The CDR3 is 14 amino acids. V lost 1 base and J 5 bases, leaving 10 bases between the germline ends.

The V call is TRBV5-1, the J call TRBJ1-5; D uncertain. V lost 0 bases to trimming and J lost 6 bases, with 13 bases between them. Germline lookup yields CDR1 SGHRS and CDR2 YFSETQ. The CDR3 consists of 15 residues. CDR3 sequence reads: CASSLVGEAGQPQHF. The CDR3 DNA reads as TGCGCCAGCAGCTTGGTTGGGGAGGCGGGTCAGCCCCAGCATTTT.

The chain employs TRBV30 and TRBJ1-5, with TRBD1 identical over 8 bases. Trimming removed 2 bases from V and 3 bases from J; junction bases left unmatched: 9. The CDR3 covers 16 residues. Germline assignment: CDR1 GTSNPN and CDR2 SVGIG (reference sequence). The CDR3 nucleotides are TGTGCCTGGAGTAGGTACAGGGGGGGCCCCAATCAGCCCCAGCATTTT. Protein product: CAWSRYRGGPNQPQHF. Supplemented by reference TRBV30 and TRBJ1-5, the full variable domain reads SQTIHQWPATLVQPVGSPLSLECTVEGTSNPNLYWYRQAAGRGLQLLFYSVGIGQISSEVPQNLSASRPQDRQFILSSKKLLLSDSGFYLCAWSRYRGGPNQPQHFGDGTRLSIL.

This sequence joins TRBV4-2 and TRBJ2-7; 9 bases are shared with TRBD2. Per germline, CDR1 LGHNA and CDR2 YNFKEQ. The V gene end was trimmed by 4 bases and the J gene end by 1 base; junction bases not matched to a gene: 11. The CDR3 is 17 amino acids. CDR3 sequence reads: CASSRATGSGSSYEQYF. In nucleotides, the CDR3 is TGTGCCAGCAGCCGAGCAACGGGTAGCGGGAGTTCCTACGAGCAGTACTTC.

The chain uses TRBV19 and TRBJ1-1; the D gene is possibly TRBD1 (6 bases). The germline V gene has CDR1 LNHDA and CDR2 SQIVND (reference sequence). V lost 7 bases to trimming and J lost 8 bases, with 20 bases between them. The CDR3 is made up of 14 amino acids. The CDR3 here is CASTLAQGYSEAFF. In DNA form, the CDR3 reads TGTGCCAGTACCTTGGCACAGGGTTACAGCGAAGCTTTCTTT.

The J gene is TRBJ2-7, the V gene TRBV18; 8 nucleotides line up with TRBD1. V dropped 0 bases and J dropped 7; count of bases not matched to a gene: 5. The CDR3 has 14 amino acids. Germline CDR1 reads KGHSH; CDR2 reads LQKENI. The CDR3 loop is CASSPPWDRIEQYF. CDR3 sequence (DNA): TGTGCCAGCTCACCACCGTGGGACAGGATTGAGCAGTACTTC. The entire variable domain, with the rest obtained from reference TRBV18 and TRBJ2-7, is as follows: NAGVMQNPRHLVRRRGQEARLRCSPMKGHSHVYWYRQLPEEGLKFMVYLQKENIIDESGMPKERFSAEFPKEGPSILRIQQVVRGDSAAYFCASSPPWDRIEQYFGPGTRLTVT.

The chain couples TRBV7-9 to TRBJ2-1; TRBD2 agrees at 8 bases. Germline assignment: CDR1 SEHNR and CDR2 FQNEAQ (reference sequence). The CDR3 is 16 residues long. Losses at the gene ends were 5 bases for V and 2 bases for J; bases not matched to a gene: 8. CDR3: CASSARLALTYNEQFF. In DNA form, the CDR3 reads TGTGCCAGCAGCGCCCGACTAGCGCTTACCTACAATGAGCAGTTCTTC.